A single sample gave rise to the 30 T cell receptor beta chains below, sequenced in a study of T cells in localized non-small cell lung cancer. Assay used: immunoSEQ multiplex PCR; TCRdb lists only in-frame clones, some missing. The data show 1,700 or so clones, with 25% to 30% seen just once and about 15% held by the top ten. The material sequenced was lung tumor tissue, taken before any cancer treatment. These receptors all come from a woman aged 35-75 years with stage I lung adenocarcinoma.

By proportion, this clone is medium-sized. The gene calls are TRBV6-8 and TRBJ1-1; 9 nucleotides align to TRBD1. Germline V gives CDR1 MNHGY, CDR2 SAAAGT. This CDR3 contains 18 residues. V shed 5 bases and J 0 bases; nucleotides not matched to a gene: 13. The CDR3 DNA reads as TGTGCCAGCAGTGACGGCGGGGGACAGGGTCTTATGAACACTGAAGCTTTCTTT. Translated, it gives CASSDGGGQGLMNTEAFF.

This clone was seen a handful of times. The chain uses TRBV5-1 and TRBJ2-1; D might be TRBD1 (6 bases). CDR1 and CDR2 (germline): SGHRS, YFSETQ. CDR3 size: 14 residues. Trimming shortened V by 5 bases and J by 9 bases, and 18 bases separated the two germline ends. The CDR3 sequence: CASRDQASDSEQFF. Here the CDR3 DNA reads TGCGCCAGCAGGGATCAGGCCTCGGACAGTGAGCAGTTCTTC.

The chain carries TRBV19 and TRBJ2-1; D might be TRBD1 or TRBD2, each matching 5 bases. This CDR3 spans 15 amino acids. The germline gives CDR1 LNHDA, CDR2 SQIVND (reference sequence). The germline V and J ends were trimmed by 6 bases and 0 bases, with 12 bases remaining between them. This CDR3 is CASRPGTSSYNEQFF. The CDR3 nucleotides read TGTGCCAGTAGGCCCGGGACGAGCTCCTACAATGAGCAGTTCTTC. The variable domain in full, with the rest retrieved from reference TRBV19 and TRBJ2-1, is DGGITQSPKYLFRKEGQNVTLSCEQNLNHDAMYWYRQDPGQGLRLIYYSQIVNDFQKGDIAEGYSVSREKKESFPLTVTSAQKNPTAFYLCASRPGTSSYNEQFFGPGTRLTVL.

The chain has TRBV4-1 and TRBJ1-1, with D hard to call. Trimming stripped 0 bases from V and 0 bases from J, with 5 bases between. CDR3 length equals 14 residues. Germline CDR1 and CDR2: MGHRA and YSYEKL. This chain's CDR3 is CASSQEILNTEAFF. The CDR3 region has the DNA TGCGCCAGCAGCCAAGAAATACTGAACACTGAAGCTTTCTTT.

The sample holds one count of this clone. CDR3 loop: CASRTDANTGELFF. For the CDR3, the DNA is TGCGCCAGCAGGACAGATGCGAACACCGGGGAGCTGTTTTTT. The chain couples TRBV10-1 to TRBJ2-2, with D possibly TRBD1 on 5 matching bases. Trimming removed 6 bases from V and 0 bases from J, with 8 bases in between. The V gene's germline CDR1 is WNHNN and CDR2 SYGVQD (reference sequence). This CDR3 is built from 14 residues.

This chain connects TRBV6-8 to TRBJ2-3; 7 nucleotides align to TRBD2. Germline loops: CDR1 MNHGY, CDR2 SAAAGT. This CDR3 spans 16 amino acids. Unmatched junction bases numbered 12, after V lost 7 bases and J lost 2 bases. This CDR3 is CASTVTSDQFTDTQYF. The CDR3 DNA is TGTGCCAGCACCGTAACTAGCGATCAGTTCACAGATACGCAGTATTTT.

This clone occurred a few times. The rearrangement uses TRBV29-1 and TRBJ2-3; TRBD1 agrees at 8 bases. Looked up from germline, CDR1 is SQVTM and CDR2 is ANQGSEA. The CDR3 spans 14 residues. With V trimmed by 4 bases and J by 0 bases, 3 bases remained unmatched. CDR3 in amino acids: CSVAGTGSTDTQYF. In DNA, the CDR3 is TGCAGCGTTGCGGGGACAGGTAGCACAGATACGCAGTATTTT.

This clone is judged medium-sized (0.01 to 0.1%). As DNA, the CDR3 is TGTGCCAGCAGTCACGGGGGAAGCAATCAGCCCCAGCATTTT. This encodes CASSHGGSNQPQHF. The rearrangement joins TRBV9 to TRBJ1-5, with D possibly TRBD1 on 5 matching bases. V gave up 5 bases and J gave up 1 base, with 10 bases separating them. This CDR3 region has 14 residues. CDR1 and CDR2 (germline): SGDLS, YYNGEE.

This chain links TRBV6-4 with TRBJ1-1; 9 nucleotides match TRBD1. The V gene end was trimmed by 5 bases and the J gene end by 5 bases; junction bases not matched to a gene: 12. Germline CDR1 is MRHNA and CDR2 is SNTAGT. The CDR3 spans 16 residues. In DNA form, the CDR3 reads TGTGCCAGCAGTCCCCCGGGACAGGGCGGTTCTACTGAAGCTTTCTTT. Translated, it gives CASSPPGQGGSTEAFF.

This clone came up a few times. The CDR3 DNA is TGTGCCAGCAGTGAAGACCTGGGGATGAGTGAAAAACTGTTTTTT. It encodes CASSEDLGMSEKLFF. The chain carries TRBV6-1 and TRBJ1-4; D is uncertain. Germline V CDR1 and CDR2: MNHNS, SASEGT. Trimming took off 1 base at V and 7 bases at J, with 13 bases between the two ends. The CDR3 has 15 amino acids.

The chain uses TRBV15 and TRBJ2-6; D remains ambiguous. This CDR3 comprises 16 residues. The germline V gene has CDR1 LNHNV and CDR2 YYDKDF (reference sequence). The V end lost 0 bases, the J end lost 0 bases, and 6 bases lay between the germline ends. The CDR3 loop reads CATSRDPASGANVLTF. CDR3 nucleotides: TGTGCCACCAGCAGAGACCCCGCCTCTGGGGCCAACGTCCTGACTTTC.

The J gene is TRBJ1-6, the V gene TRBV6-9; D call uncertain. V was clipped by 4 bases and J by 8 bases, with 12 bases between them. Germline CDR1 and CDR2: MNHGY and SVAAGI. The CDR3 sequence is 14 residues long. In nucleotides, the CDR3 is TGTGCCAGCAGTTCTCAGGTTTTTTATTCACCCCTCCACTTT. This gives the protein CASSSQVFYSPLHF.

The sample holds many counts of this clone. The CDR3 sequence: CASSGWDRPYYEQYF. For the CDR3, the DNA is TGTGCCAGCAGTGGTTGGGACAGACCATACTACGAGCAGTACTTC. The V and J genes are TRBV6-8 and TRBJ2-7, with 7 positions matching TRBD1. V trimming: 5 bases; J trimming: 3 bases; junction bases outside the gene matches: 10. CDR1 is MNHGY, CDR2 SAAAGT, per germline. The CDR3 extends over 15 amino acids.

The chain joins TRBV6-8 to TRBJ1-2, with D maybe TRBD1 (6 bases). CDR1 is MNHGY, CDR2 SAAAGT, per germline. V lost 10 bases and J 4 bases, leaving 22 bases between the germline ends. The CDR3 length is 15 residues. The CDR3 region is CATVRQDRKGYGYTF. CDR3 DNA sequence: TGTGCCACCGTACGTCAAGACAGGAAGGGCTATGGCTACACCTTC.

V gene TRBV5-1 combines with J gene TRBJ2-2; D ambiguous. CDR3 size: 14 residues. V dropped 0 bases and J dropped 9 bases, with 12 bases sitting between them. Germline loops: CDR1 SGHRS, CDR2 YFSETQ. CDR3: CASSLGIVDRELFF. In DNA form, the CDR3 reads TGCGCCAGCAGCTTGGGGATTGTGGATAGGGAGCTGTTTTTT.

By sample fraction, this clone is medium-sized. The chain combines TRBV6-8 with TRBJ1-1; possibly TRBD1 for D (5 bases). Germline CDR1 reads MNHGY; CDR2 reads SAAAGT. The ends were cut back, 5 bases at V and 2 bases at J, with 15 bases in the middle. The CDR3 has 15 residues. CDR3 in DNA: TGTGCCAGCAGTCTCCCGACAGCCGGAAACACTGAAGCTTTCTTT. Its protein product is CASSLPTAGNTEAFF.

The gene calls are TRBV5-1 and TRBJ1-1; 7 nucleotides line up with TRBD1. The CDR3 runs to 15 residues. Germline V lookup: CDR1 SGHRS, CDR2 YFSETQ. Trimming cost V 4 bases and J 2 bases; bases outside gene matches: 8. For the CDR3, the DNA is TGCGCCAGCAGCCCCACCGGGACAGCTAACACTGAAGCTTTCTTT. It is translated as CASSPTGTANTEAFF.

This sequence joins TRBV19 and TRBJ2-7, with 9 nucleotides matching TRBD1. This CDR3 is 16 amino acids long. The V gene end was trimmed by 1 base and the J gene end by 5 bases; junction bases not matched to a gene: 9. Germline V CDR1 and CDR2: LNHDA, SQIVND (reference sequence). The CDR3 DNA sequence: TGTGCCAGTAGTATAGGAACCGGGACAGGGAAGCACGAGCAGTACTTC. Its protein product is CASSIGTGTGKHEQYF. Combining the CDR3 with reference TRBV19 and TRBJ2-7 gives the whole variable domain DGGITQSPKYLFRKEGQNVTLSCEQNLNHDAMYWYRQDPGQGLRLIYYSQIVNDFQKGDIAEGYSVSREKKESFPLTVTSAQKNPTAFYLCASSIGTGTGKHEQYFGPGTRLTVT.

This clone was picked up a small number of times. The J gene is TRBJ2-5, the V gene TRBV10-3; 12 nucleotides match TRBD2. The V segment lost 10 bases and the J segment 3 bases; nucleotides outside the gene matches: 6. The CDR3 runs to 14 residues. The germline V gene has CDR1 ENHRY and CDR2 SYGVKD. The CDR3 DNA is TGTGCCAGCCGCTCTAGCGGGGGGGAAGAGACCCAGTACTTC. This codes for CASRSSGGEETQYF.

The chain uses TRBV11-3 and TRBJ1-1; D is ambiguous. V was clipped by 5 bases and J by 1 base, with 11 bases between them. Germline CDR1 and CDR2: SGHNT and YENEEA. The CDR3 contains 14 residues. The CDR3 protein is CASSHPEWNTEAFF. Here the CDR3 DNA reads TGTGCCAGCAGCCACCCCGAGTGGAACACTGAAGCTTTCTTT. The full variable domain, its missing parts supplied by reference TRBV11-3 and TRBJ1-1, is EAGVVQSPRYKIIEKKQPVAFWCNPISGHNTLYWYLQNLGQGPELLIRYENEEAVDDSQLPKDRFSAERLKGVDSTLKIQPAELGDSAVYLCASSHPEWNTEAFFGQGTRLTVV.

The chain carries TRBV19 and TRBJ2-7, with 12 bases fitting TRBD2. Germline V gene data show CDR1 as LNHDA and CDR2 as SQIVND (reference sequence). The CDR3 contains 14 residues. V lost 4 bases to trimming and J lost 6 bases; unmatched junction nucleotides: 4. For the CDR3, the DNA is TGTGCCAGTAGTAGACTAGCGGGAGAACGCGAGCAGTACTTC. It encodes CASSRLAGEREQYF.

This clone was counted only a few times. The rearrangement joins TRBV19 to TRBJ1-2; 10 bases agree with TRBD1. Germline V lookup: CDR1 LNHDA, CDR2 SQIVND (reference sequence). V lost 4 bases to trimming and J lost 0 bases; unmatched junction nucleotides: 8. The CDR3 has 17 amino acids. CDR3 in DNA: TGTGCCAGTAGTACCGTTGACAGGGGGCAGGCTAACTATGGCTACACCTTC. This encodes CASSTVDRGQANYGYTF.

CDR3 protein: CASSLEAGTGANVLTF. In nucleotides, the CDR3 is TGTGCCAGCAGTTTAGAGGCGGGGACTGGGGCCAACGTCCTGACTTTC. The genes are TRBV28 and TRBJ2-6, with TRBD2 as a possible D gene (6 bases). V lost 2 bases and J lost 2, with 10 bases in between. CDR1 is MDHEN, CDR2 SYDVKM, per germline. The CDR3 consists of 16 residues. The complete variable domain, with remaining parts taken from reference TRBV28 and TRBJ2-6, reads DVKVTQSSRYLVKRTGEKVFLECVQDMDHENMFWYRQDPGLGLRLIYFSYDVKMKEKGDIPEGYSVSREKKERFSLILESASTNQTSMYLCASSLEAGTGANVLTFGAGSRLTVL.

The V and J genes are TRBV28 and TRBJ2-5; D might be TRBD2 (7 bases). The CDR3 totals 16 residues. V was clipped by 4 bases and J by 5 bases, with 20 bases between them. Germline CDR1 and CDR2: MDHEN and SYDVKM. The CDR3 region is CASSSSWGRGTETQYF. DNA for the CDR3: TGTGCCAGCAGTTCCTCCTGGGGGCGGGGGACCGAGACCCAGTACTTC.

The table lists this clone with a few counts. The rearrangement links TRBV18 to TRBJ1-3; D remains ambiguous. The germline V gene has CDR1 KGHSH and CDR2 LQKENI. Trimming took off 3 bases at V and 0 bases at J, with 12 bases between the two ends. The CDR3 sequence is 16 residues long. The CDR3 region is CASSPQEDFSGNTIYF. CDR3 in DNA: TGTGCCAGCTCACCTCAGGAAGACTTCTCTGGAAACACCATATATTTT.

This clone has only a few counts. The gene calls are TRBV19 and TRBJ1-3; D is undetermined. V gave up 1 base and J gave up 2 bases, with 9 bases separating them. This CDR3 spans 15 amino acids. Germline V gene lookup returns CDR1 LNHDA and CDR2 SQIVND (reference sequence). The CDR3 DNA sequence: TGTGCCAGTAGTATAGCGGCCGGGGCTGGAAACACCATATATTTT. Translation gives CASSIAAGAGNTIYF.

The chain uses TRBV7-5 and TRBJ1-6; the D call in the table, TRBD1, was not verified against the DNA. TRBV7-5 represents a pseudogene. This CDR3 has 15 amino acids. The CDR3 sequence is CASSSQGASNSPLHF. In DNA form, the CDR3 reads TGTGCCAGCAGCTCCCAGGGGGCTAGTAATTCACCCCTCCACTTT.

J is TRBJ2-2 and V is TRBV5-1, with D possibly matching TRBD2 (5 bases). CDR1 SGHRS and CDR2 YFSETQ come from the germline V gene. V was trimmed by 5 bases and J by 4 bases, leaving 15 bases between them. This CDR3 is built from 15 residues. This chain's CDR3 is CASSIWGVGTGELFF. DNA for the CDR3: TGCGCCAGCAGTATCTGGGGAGTAGGCACCGGGGAGCTGTTTTTT.

The genes are TRBV6-7 and TRBJ2-7; D unclear. TRBV6-7 counts as an open reading frame of uncertain function. This CDR3 is built from 15 residues. Trimming left V 6 bases short and J 5 bases short, with 20 bases between. CDR3 residues: CASSHDSHRYNEQYF. The CDR3 DNA is TGTGCCAGCAGCCACGACTCTCATCGGTACAACGAGCAGTACTTC.

V usage is TRBV25-1 and J usage is TRBJ2-5; D is possibly TRBD1 (5 bases). The length of the CDR3 is 14 residues. Trimming removed 4 bases at V and 6 bases at J, with 15 bases between. The germline CDR1 and CDR2 sequences are MGHDK and SYGVNS. As DNA, the CDR3 is TGTGCCAGCAGTGGCCAGGGTAGAGAAAAGACCCAGTACTTC. As protein: CASSGQGREKTQYF.